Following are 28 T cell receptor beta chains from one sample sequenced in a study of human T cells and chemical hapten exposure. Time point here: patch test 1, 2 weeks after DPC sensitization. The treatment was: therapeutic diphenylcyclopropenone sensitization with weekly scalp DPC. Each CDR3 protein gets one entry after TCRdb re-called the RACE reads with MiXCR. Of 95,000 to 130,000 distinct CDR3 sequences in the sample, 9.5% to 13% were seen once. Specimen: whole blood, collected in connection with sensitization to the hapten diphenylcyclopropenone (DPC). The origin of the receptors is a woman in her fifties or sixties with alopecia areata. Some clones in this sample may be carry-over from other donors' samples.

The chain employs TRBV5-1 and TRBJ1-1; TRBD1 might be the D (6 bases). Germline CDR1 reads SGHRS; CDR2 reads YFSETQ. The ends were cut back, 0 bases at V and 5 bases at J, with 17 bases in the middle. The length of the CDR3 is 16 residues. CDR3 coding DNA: TGCGCCAGCAGCTTGGCGGAACAGGGTATAGGAACTGAAGCTTTCTTT. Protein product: CASSLAEQGIGTEAFF.

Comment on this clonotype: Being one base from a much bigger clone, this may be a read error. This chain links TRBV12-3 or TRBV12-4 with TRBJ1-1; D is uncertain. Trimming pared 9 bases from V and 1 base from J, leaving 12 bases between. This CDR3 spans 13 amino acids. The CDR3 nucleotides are TGTGCCAGTCGGGAACAGAGGAACACTGAAGCTTTCTTT. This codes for CASREQRNTEAFF.

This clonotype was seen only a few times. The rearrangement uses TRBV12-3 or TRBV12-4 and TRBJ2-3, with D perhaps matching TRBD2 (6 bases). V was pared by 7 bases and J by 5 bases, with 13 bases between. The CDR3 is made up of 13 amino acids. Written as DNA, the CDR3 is TGTGCCAGCACCTTCTCGGAGGGAGATACGCAGTATTTT. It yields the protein CASTFSEGDTQYF.

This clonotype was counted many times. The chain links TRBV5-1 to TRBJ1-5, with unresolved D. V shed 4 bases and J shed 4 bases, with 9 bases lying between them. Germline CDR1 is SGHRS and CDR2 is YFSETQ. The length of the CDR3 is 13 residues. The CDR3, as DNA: TGCGCCAGCAGCCCCGTACCTAATCAGCCCCAGCATTTT. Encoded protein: CASSPVPNQPQHF.

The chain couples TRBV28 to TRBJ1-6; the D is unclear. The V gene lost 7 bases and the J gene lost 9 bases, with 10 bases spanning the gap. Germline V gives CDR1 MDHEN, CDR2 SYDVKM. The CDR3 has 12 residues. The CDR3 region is CASKPSLSPLHF. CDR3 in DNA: TGTGCCAGCAAACCTAGTCTTTCACCCCTCCACTTT.

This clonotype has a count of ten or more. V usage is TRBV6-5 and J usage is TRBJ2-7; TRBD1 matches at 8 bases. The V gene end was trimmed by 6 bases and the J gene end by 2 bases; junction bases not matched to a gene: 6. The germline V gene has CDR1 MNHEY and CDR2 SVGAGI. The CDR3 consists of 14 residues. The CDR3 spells CASSTRGRPYEQYF. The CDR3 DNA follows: TGTGCCAGCAGCACCAGGGGGCGGCCCTACGAGCAGTACTTC.

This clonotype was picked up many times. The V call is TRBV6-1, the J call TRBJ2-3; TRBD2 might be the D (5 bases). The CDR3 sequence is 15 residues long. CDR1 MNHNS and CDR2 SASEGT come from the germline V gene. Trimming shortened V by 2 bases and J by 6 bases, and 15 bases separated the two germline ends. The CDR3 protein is CASSESEGRRDTQYF. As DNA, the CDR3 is TGTGCCAGCAGTGAATCAGAGGGCCGTAGGGATACGCAGTATTTT.

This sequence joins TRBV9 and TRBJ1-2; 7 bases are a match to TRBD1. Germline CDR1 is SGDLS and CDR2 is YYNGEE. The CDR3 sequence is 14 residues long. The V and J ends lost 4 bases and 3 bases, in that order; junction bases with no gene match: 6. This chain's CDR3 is CASSFNGQDYGYTF. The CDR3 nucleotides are TGTGCCAGCAGCTTTAACGGACAGGACTATGGCTACACCTTC.

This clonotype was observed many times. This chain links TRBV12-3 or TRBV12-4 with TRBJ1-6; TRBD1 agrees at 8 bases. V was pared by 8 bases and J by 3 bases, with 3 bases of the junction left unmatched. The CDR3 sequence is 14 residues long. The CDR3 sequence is CASQTGDYNSPLHF. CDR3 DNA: TGTGCCAGCCAGACAGGGGACTATAATTCACCCCTCCACTTT.

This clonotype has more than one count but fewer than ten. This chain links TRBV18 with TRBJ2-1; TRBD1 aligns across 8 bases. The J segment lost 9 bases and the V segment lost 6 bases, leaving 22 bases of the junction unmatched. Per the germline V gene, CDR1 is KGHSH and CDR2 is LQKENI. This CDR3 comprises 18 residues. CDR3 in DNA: TGTGCCAGCTCGATTGCCGGGATGCGGACAGGGAGTGGGAGTGAGCAGTTCTTC. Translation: CASSIAGMRTGSGSEQFF.

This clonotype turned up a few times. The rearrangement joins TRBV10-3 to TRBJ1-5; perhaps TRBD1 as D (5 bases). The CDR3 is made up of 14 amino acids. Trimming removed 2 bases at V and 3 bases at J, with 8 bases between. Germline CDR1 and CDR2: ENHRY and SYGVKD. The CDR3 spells CAISERGDNQPQHF. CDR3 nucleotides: TGTGCCATCAGTGAGCGGGGCGACAATCAGCCCCAGCATTTT.

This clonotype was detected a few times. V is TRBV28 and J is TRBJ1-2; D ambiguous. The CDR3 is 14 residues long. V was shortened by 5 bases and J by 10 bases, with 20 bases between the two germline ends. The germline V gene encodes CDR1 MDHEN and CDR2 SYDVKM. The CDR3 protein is CASSRSGDPQDYTF. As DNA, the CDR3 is TGTGCCAGCAGTAGGAGCGGTGACCCTCAGGACTACACCTTC.

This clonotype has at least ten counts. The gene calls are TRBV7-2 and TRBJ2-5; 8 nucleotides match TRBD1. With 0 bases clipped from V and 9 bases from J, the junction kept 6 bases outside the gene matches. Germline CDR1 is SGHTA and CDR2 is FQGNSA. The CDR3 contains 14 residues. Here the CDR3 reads CASSLALTGAAQYF. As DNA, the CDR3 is TGTGCCAGCAGCTTAGCCCTGACAGGGGCGGCCCAGTACTTC.

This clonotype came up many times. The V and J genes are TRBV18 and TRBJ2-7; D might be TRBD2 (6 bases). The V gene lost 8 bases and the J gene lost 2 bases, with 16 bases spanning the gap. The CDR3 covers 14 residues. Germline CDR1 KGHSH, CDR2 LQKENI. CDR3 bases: TGTGCCAGCAACACCGGACTAATTACCTACGAGCAGTACTTC. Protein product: CASNTGLITYEQYF.

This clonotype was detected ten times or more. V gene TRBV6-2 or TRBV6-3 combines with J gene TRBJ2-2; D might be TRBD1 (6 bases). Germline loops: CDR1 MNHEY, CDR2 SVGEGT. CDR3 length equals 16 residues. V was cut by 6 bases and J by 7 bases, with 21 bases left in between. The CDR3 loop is CASRTGAGAFVGELFF. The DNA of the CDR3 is TGTGCCAGCAGGACCGGGGCAGGGGCCTTTGTCGGGGAGCTGTTTTTT.

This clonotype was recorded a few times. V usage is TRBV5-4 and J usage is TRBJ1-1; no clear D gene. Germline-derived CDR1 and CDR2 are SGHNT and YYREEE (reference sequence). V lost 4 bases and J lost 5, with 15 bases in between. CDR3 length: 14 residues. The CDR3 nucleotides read TGTGCCAGCAGCCCGCCGGGGTCGTGGACTGAAGCTTTCTTT. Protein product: CASSPPGSWTEAFF.

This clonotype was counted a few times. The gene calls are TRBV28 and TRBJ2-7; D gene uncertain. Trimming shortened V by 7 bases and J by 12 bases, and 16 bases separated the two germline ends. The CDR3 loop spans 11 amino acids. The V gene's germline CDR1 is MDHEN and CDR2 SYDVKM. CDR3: CASTFRRSSYF. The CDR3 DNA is TGTGCCAGCACCTTCAGGCGATCGTCGTACTTC.

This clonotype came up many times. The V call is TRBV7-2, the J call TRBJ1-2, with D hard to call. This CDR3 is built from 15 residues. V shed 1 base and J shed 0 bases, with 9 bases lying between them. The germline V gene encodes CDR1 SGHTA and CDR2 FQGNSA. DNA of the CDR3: TGTGCCAGCAGCTTAGTGGCGGAAGCTAACTATGGCTACACCTTC. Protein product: CASSLVAEANYGYTF.

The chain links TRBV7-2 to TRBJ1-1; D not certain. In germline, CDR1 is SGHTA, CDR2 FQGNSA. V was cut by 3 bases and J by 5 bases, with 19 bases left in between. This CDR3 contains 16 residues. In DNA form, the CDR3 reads TGTGCCAGCAGCTTGAACGTCGGTGGTACAACTACTGAAGCTTTCTTT. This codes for CASSLNVGGTTTEAFF.

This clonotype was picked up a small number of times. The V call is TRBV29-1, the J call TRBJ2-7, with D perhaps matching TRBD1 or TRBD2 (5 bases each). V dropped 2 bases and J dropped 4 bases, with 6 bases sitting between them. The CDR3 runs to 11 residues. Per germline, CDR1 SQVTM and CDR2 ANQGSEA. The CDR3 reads CSVEWGYEQYF. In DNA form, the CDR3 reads TGCAGCGTTGAATGGGGGTACGAGCAGTACTTC.

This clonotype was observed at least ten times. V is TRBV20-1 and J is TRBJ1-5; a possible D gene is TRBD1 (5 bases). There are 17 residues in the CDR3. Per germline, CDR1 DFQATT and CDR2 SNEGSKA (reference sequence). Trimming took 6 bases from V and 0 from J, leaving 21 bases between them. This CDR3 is CSALEMRGTYSNQPQHF. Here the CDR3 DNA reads TGCAGTGCGCTAGAAATGCGGGGGACCTATAGCAATCAGCCCCAGCATTTT.

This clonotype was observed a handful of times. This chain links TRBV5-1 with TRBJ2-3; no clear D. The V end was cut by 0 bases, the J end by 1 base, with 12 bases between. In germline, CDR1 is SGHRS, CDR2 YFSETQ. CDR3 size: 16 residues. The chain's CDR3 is CASSLVRRLGTDTQYF. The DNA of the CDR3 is TGCGCCAGCAGCTTGGTCCGGCGTTTGGGCACAGATACGCAGTATTTT.

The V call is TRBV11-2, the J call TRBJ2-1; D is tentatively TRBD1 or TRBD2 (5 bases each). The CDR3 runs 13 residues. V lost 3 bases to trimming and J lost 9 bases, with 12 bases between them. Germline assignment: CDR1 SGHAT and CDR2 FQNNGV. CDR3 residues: CASSLGRGREQFF. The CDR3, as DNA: TGTGCCAGCAGCTTGGGCCGGGGACGTGAGCAGTTCTTC.

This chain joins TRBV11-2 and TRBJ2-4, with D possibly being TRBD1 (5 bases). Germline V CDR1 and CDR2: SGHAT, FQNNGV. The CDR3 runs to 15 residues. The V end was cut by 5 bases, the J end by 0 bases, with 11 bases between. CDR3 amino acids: CASSPRDLAKNIQYF. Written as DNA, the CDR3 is TGTGCCAGCAGCCCCAGGGATTTAGCCAAAAACATTCAGTACTTC.

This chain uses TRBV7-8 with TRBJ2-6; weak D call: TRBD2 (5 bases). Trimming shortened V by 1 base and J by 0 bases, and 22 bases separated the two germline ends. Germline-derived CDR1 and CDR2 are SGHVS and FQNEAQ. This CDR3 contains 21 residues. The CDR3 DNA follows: TGTGCCAGCAGCTTAGGCCTCGGGGTGCTTTGGAGCCACTCTGGGGCCAACGTCCTGACTTTC. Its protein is CASSLGLGVLWSHSGANVLTF.

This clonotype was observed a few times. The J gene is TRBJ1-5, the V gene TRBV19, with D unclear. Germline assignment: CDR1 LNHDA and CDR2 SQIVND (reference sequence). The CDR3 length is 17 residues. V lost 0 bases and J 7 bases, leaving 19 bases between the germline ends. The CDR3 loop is CASSIDLPDGIGQPQHF. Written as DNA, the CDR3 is TGTGCCAGTAGTATAGATCTCCCTGACGGGATCGGCCAGCCCCAGCATTTT.

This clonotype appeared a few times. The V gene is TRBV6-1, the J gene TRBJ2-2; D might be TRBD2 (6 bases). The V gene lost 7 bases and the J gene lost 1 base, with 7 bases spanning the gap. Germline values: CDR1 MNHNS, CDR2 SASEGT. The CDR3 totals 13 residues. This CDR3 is CASTGVNTGELFF. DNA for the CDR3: TGTGCCAGCACGGGGGTGAACACCGGGGAGCTGTTTTTT.

CDR3 bases: TGTGCCAGCAGTGAAAATCTTGGGCGCGAGCAGTACTTC. It yields the protein CASSENLGREQYF. The rearrangement joins TRBV2 to TRBJ2-7; D unresolved. Germline V gives CDR1 SNHLY, CDR2 FYNNEI. CDR3 size: 13 residues. Trimming removed 2 bases at V and 6 bases at J, with 11 bases between.